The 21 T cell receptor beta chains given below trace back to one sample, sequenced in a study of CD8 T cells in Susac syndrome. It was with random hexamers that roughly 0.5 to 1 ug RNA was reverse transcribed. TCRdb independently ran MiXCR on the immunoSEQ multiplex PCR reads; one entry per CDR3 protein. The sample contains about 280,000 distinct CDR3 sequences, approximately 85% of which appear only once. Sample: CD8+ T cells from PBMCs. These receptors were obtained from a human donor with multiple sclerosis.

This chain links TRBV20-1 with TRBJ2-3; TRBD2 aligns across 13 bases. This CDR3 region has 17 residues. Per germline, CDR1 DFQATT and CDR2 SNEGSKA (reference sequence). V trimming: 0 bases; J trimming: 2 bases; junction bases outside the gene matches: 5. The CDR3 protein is CSARDTLAGGPTDTQYF. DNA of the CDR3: TGCAGTGCTAGAGATACACTAGCGGGAGGGCCCACAGATACGCAGTATTTT.

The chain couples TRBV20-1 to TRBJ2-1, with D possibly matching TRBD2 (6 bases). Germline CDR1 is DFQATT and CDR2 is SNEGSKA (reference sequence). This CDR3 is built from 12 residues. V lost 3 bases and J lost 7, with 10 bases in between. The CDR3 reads CSASPRGNEQFF. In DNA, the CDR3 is TGCAGTGCTAGCCCCCGGGGGAATGAGCAGTTCTTC.

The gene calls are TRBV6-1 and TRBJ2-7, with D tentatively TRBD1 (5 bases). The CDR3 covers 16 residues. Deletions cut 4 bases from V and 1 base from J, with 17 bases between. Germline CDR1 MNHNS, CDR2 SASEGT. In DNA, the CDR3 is TGTGCCAGCAGTGTAACGGAAGGGGAAGGATCCTACGAGCAGTACTTC. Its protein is CASSVTEGEGSYEQYF.

The CDR3 reads CASSPTGWANEKLFF. The CDR3 DNA reads as TGTGCCAGCAGCCCGACAGGGTGGGCTAATGAAAAACTGTTTTTT. The chain couples TRBV5-6 to TRBJ1-4; TRBD1 matches 7 bases. From germline, CDR1 is SGHDT and CDR2 YYEEEE. The CDR3 runs to 15 residues. Unmatched junction bases numbered 6, after V lost 4 bases and J lost 3 bases. Based on the CDR3 plus reference TRBV5-6 and TRBJ1-4, the full variable domain is DAGVTQSPTHLIKTRGQQVTLRCSPKSGHDTVSWYQQALGQGPQFIFQYYEEEERQRGNFPDRFSGHQFPNYSSELNVNALLLGDSALYLCASSPTGWANEKLFFGSGTQLSVL.

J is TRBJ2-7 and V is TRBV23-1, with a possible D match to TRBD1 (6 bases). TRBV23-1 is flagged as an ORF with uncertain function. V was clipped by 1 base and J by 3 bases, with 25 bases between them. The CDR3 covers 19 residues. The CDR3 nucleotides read TGCGCCAGCAGTCAATGGGGCTCAGTAGGGCAGGGGAAGGGCTACGAGCAGTACTTC. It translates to CASSQWGSVGQGKGYEQYF.

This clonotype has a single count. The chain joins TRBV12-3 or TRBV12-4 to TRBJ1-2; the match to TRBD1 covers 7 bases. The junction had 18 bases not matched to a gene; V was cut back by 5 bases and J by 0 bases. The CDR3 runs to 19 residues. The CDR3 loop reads CASSQSGNRAGTANYGYTF. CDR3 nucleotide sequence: TGTGCCAGCAGTCAATCGGGGAACCGAGCAGGGACAGCTAACTATGGCTACACCTTC.

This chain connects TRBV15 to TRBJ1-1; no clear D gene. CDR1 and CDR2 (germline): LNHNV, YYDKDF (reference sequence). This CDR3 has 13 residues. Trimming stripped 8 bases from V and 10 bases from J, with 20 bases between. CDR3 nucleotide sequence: TGTGCCACCCACGGACCGGCCCGGCATGGAGCTTTCTTT. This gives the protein CATHGPARHGAFF. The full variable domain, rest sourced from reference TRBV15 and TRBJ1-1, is DAMVIQNPRYQVTQFGKPVTLSCSQTLNHNVMYWYQQKSSQAPKLLFHYYDKDFNNEADTPDNFQSRRPNTSFCFLDIRSPGLGDTAMYLCATHGPARHGAFFGQGTRLTVV.

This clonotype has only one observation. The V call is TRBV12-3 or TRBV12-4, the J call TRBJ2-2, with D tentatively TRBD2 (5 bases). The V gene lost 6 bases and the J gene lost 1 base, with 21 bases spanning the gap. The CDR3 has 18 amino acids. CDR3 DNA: TGTGCCAGCAGCCCCCCTAGCCGATCCGCTAGGAACACCGGGGAGCTGTTTTTT. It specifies CASSPPSRSARNTGELFF.

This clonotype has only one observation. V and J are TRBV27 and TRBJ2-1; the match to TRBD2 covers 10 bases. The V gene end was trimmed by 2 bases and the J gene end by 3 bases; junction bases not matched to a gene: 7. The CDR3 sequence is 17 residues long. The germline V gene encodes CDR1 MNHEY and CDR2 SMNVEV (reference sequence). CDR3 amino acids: CASSLPPLAGIYNEQFF. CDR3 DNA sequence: TGTGCCAGCAGTTTACCCCCACTAGCGGGGATCTACAATGAGCAGTTCTTC.

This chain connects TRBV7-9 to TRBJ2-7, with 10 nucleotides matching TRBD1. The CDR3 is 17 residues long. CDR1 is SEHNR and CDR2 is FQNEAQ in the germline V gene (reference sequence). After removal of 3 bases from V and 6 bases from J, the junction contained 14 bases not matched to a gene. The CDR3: CASSFILRDRGDTEQYF. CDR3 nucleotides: TGTGCCAGCAGCTTCATCCTTCGGGACAGGGGCGACACCGAGCAGTACTTC.

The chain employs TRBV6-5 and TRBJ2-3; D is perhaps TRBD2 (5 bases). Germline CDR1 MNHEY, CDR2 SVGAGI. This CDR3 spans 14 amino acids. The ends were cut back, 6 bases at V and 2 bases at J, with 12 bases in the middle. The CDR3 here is CASRRLASTDTQYF. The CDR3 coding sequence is TGTGCCAGCAGGAGGCTAGCCTCCACAGATACGCAGTATTTT.

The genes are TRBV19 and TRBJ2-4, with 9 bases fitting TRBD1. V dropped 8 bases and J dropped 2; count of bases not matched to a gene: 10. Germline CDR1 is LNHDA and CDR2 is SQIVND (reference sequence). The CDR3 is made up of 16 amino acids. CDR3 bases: TGTGCCAGTGTAGACAGGGGGGCAGGGCCCAAAAACATTCAGTACTTC. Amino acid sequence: CASVDRGAGPKNIQYF.

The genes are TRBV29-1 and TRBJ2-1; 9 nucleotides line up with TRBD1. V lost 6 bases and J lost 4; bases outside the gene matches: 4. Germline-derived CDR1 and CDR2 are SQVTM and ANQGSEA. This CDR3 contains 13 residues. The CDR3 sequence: CSVVGTGYNEQFF. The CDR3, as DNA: TGCAGCGTCGTGGGGACAGGGTACAATGAGCAGTTCTTC.

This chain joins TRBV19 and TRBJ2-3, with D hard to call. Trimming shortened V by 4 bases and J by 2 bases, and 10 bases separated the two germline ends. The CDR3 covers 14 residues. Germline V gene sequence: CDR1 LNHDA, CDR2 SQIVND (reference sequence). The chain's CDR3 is CASSKKRVTDTQYF. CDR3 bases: TGTGCCAGTAGTAAGAAGAGAGTCACAGATACGCAGTATTTT.

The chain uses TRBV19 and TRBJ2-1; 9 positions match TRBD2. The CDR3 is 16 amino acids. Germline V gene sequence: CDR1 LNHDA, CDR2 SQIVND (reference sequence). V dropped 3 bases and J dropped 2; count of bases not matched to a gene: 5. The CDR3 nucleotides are TGTGCCAGTAGTATTGAGCGGGAGGCCCCCTACAATGAGCAGTTCTTC. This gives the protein CASSIEREAPYNEQFF. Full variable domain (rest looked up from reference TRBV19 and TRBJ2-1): DGGITQSPKYLFRKEGQNVTLSCEQNLNHDAMYWYRQDPGQGLRLIYYSQIVNDFQKGDIAEGYSVSREKKESFPLTVTSAQKNPTAFYLCASSIEREAPYNEQFFGPGTRLTVL.

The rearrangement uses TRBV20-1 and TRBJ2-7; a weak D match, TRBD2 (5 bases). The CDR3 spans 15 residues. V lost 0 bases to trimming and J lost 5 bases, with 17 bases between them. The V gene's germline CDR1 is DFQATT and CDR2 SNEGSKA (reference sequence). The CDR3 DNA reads TGCAGTGCTAGAGATCCGCCGGGAACGGGGAACGAGCAGTACTTC. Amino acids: CSARDPPGTGNEQYF.

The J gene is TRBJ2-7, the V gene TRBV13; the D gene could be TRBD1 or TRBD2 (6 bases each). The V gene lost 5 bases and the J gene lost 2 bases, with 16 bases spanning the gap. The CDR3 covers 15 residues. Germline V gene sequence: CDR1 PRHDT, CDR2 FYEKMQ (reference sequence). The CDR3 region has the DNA TGTGCCAGCAGCACCCGGGGGCAGGGTGCCTACGAGCAGTACTTC. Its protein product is CASSTRGQGAYEQYF.

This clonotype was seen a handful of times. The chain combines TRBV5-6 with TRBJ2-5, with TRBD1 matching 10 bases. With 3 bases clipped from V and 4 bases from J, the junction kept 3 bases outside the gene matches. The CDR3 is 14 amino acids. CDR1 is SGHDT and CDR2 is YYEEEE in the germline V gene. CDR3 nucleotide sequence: TGTGCCAGCAGCTCCCGGGACAGGGGAGAGACCCAGTACTTC. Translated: CASSSRDRGETQYF. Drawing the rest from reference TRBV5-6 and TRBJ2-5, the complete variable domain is DAGVTQSPTHLIKTRGQQVTLRCSPKSGHDTVSWYQQALGQGPQFIFQYYEEEERQRGNFPDRFSGHQFPNYSSELNVNALLLGDSALYLCASSSRDRGETQYFGPGTRLLVL.

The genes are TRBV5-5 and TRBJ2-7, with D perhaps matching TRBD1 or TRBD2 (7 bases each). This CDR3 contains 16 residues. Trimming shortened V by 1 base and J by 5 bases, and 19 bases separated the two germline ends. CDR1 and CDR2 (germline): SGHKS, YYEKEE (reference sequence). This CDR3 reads CASSLPMRQGGDEQYF. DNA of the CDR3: TGTGCCAGCAGCTTGCCAATGAGGCAGGGGGGGGACGAGCAGTACTTC.

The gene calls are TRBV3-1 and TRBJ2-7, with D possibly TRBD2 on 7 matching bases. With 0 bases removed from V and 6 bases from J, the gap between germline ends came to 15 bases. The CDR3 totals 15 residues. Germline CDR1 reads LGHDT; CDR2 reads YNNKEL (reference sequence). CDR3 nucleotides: TGTGCCAGCAGCCAAGAGCTCGCGGGGGCCCCCGAGCAGTACTTC. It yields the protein CASSQELAGAPEQYF.

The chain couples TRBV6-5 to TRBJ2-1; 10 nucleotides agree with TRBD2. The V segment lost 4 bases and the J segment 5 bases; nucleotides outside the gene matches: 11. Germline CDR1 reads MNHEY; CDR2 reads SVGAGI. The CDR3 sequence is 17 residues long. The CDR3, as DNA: TGTGCCAGCAGTTCGGATTTCGGACTAGCGGACGACAATGAGCAGTTCTTC. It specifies CASSSDFGLADDNEQFF.